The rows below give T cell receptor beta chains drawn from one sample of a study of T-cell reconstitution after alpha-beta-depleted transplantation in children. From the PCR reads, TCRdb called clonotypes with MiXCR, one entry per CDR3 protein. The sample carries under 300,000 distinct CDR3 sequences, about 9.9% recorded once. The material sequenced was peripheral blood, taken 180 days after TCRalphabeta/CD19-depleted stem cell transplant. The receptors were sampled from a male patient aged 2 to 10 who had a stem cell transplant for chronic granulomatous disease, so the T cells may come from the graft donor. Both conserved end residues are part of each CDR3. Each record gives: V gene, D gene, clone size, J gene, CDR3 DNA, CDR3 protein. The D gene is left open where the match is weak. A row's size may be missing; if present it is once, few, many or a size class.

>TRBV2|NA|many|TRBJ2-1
TGTGCCAGTGGGGTCCACAATGAGCAGTTCTTC
CASGVHNEQFF
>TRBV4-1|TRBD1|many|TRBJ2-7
TGCGCCAGCAGCTACGGACAGGGGGACTACGAGCAGTACTTC
CASSYGQGDYEQYF
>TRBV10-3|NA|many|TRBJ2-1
TGTGCCATGTCTATGACGTCCTACAATGAGCAGTTCTTC
CAMSMTSYNEQFF
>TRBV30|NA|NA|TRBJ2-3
TGTGCCTGGAGTCGAATGGCAGATACGCAGTATTTT
CAWSRMADTQYF
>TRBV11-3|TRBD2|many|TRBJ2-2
TGTGCCAGCAGCTTAGATCTAGCGGCGAACACCGGGGAGCTGTTTTTT
CASSLDLAANTGELFF
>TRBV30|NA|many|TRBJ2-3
TGTGCCTGGAGTGTTAAACGGACAGATACGCAGTATTTT
CAWSVKRTDTQYF
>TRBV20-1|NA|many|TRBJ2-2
TGCAGTGCTAGGGATGATGAGGAGCTGTTTTTT
CSARDDEELFF
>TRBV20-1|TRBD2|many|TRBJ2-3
TGCAGTGCTAGAGATCAGGGAGGGGCAGATACGCAGTATTTT
CSARDQGGADTQYF
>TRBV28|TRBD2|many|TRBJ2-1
TGTGCCAGCAGTCCAAAGCGGGAAGTCACCTACAATGAGCAGTTCTTC
CASSPKREVTYNEQFF
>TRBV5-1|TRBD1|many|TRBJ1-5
TGCGCCAGCAGCACGGGACAGCCCAATCAGCCCCAGCATTTT
CASSTGQPNQPQHF
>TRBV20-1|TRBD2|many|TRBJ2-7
TGCAGTGCTACCCGGGGACTACCCTACGAGCAGTACTTC
CSATRGLPYEQYF
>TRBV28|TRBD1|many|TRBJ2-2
TGTGCCAGCAGTATAATAGGGACAGGGGTCACCGGGGAGCTGTTTTTT
CASSIIGTGVTGELFF
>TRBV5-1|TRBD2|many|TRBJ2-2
TGCGCCAGCAGCCCTAGCGGGCGGAACACCGGGGAGCTGTTTTTT
CASSPSGRNTGELFF
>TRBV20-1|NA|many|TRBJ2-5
TGCAGTGCTAGATCTATCCAGAAAGAGACCCAGTACTTC
CSARSIQKETQYF
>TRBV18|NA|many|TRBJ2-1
TGTGCCAGCTCAGACAGCTCGAGCTCCTACAATGAGCAGTTCTTC
CASSDSSSSYNEQFF
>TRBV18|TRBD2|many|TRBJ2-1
TGTGCCAGCTCACCACGGGGTCTAGCGGGAGTCACCTACAATGAGCAGTTCTTC
CASSPRGLAGVTYNEQFF
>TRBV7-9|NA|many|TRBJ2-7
TGTGCCAGCAGCTTAGAGGGACCCGGAGGCGAGCAGTACTTC
CASSLEGPGGEQYF
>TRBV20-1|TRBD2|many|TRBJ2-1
TGCAGTGCTAGCTTAGCGGGAGGGTGGGATGAGCAGTTCTTC
CSASLAGGWDEQFF
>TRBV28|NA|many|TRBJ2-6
TGTGCCAGCAGTTATATAGGGGCTCTCCCTTCTGGGGCCAACGTCCTGACTTTC
CASSYIGALPSGANVLTF
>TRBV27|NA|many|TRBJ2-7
TGTGCCAGCGGGGCCAGGGGCGCCTACGAGCAGTACTTC
CASGARGAYEQYF
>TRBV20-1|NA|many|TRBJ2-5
TGCAGTGGTTATGTTCGGGAGTCTGCGGAGACCCAGTACTTC
CSGYVRESAETQYF
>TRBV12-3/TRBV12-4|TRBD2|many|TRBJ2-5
TGTGCCAGCAGTTTTGTGGGACTACAAGAGACCCAGTACTTC
CASSFVGLQETQYF